This T cell receptor (beta chain) was profiled in a study of blood T cell repertoires in COVID-19. Whole-study context: Sources were T cells, B-cell-depleted T cells, or PBMCs; the material itself was cDNA or gDNA.

How the authors handled the data: Reference gene primer amplification in the assay estimated nucleated cell counts. The data were produced by immunoSEQ multiplex PCR, yet TCRdb's version contains in-frame clones alone and is incomplete. The DNA gave D and trimming, while V, J and clone size come from that table. The table includes under 250,000 clones, less than 85% detected once. V shed 1 base and J 1 base; nucleotides not matched to a gene: 6. This CDR3 has 17 residues. Germline loops: CDR1 MNHNS, CDR2 SASEGT. The source material was peripheral blood. The receptor comes from a woman aged 65 to 85 with acute or convalescent COVID-19. This chain uses TRBV6-1 with TRBJ1-5; TRBD1 matches at 8 bases. The CDR3 reads CASSEGAGGLSNQPQHF. CDR3 DNA: TGTGCCAGCAGTGAAGGGGCAGGGGGCCTGAGCAATCAGCCCCAGCATTTT.